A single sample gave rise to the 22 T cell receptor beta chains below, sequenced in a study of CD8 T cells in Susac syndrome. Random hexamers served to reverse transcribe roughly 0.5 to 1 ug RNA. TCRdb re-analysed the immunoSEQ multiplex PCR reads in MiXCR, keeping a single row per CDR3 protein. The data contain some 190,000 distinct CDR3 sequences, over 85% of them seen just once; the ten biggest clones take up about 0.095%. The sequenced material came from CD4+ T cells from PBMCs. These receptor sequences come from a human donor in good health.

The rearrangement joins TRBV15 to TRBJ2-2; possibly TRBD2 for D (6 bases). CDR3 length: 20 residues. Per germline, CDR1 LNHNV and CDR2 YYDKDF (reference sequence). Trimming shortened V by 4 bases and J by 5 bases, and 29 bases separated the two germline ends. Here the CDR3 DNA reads TGTGCCACCAGCAAATACTACGGGACGAATCGTCGGGAGAGGACCGGGGAGCTGTTTTTT. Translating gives CATSKYYGTNRRERTGELFF.

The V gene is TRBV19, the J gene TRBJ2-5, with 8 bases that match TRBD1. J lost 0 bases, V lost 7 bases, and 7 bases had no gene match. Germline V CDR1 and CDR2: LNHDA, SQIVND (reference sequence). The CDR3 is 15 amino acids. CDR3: CASTPGQGHQETQYF. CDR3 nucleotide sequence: TGTGCCAGTACTCCAGGACAGGGTCACCAAGAGACCCAGTACTTC.

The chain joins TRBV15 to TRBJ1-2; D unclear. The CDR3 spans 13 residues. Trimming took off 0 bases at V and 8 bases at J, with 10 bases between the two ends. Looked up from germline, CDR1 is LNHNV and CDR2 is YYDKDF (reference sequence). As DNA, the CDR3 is TGTGCCACCAGCAGAGATCTAGCGTTGGGCTACACCTTC. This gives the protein CATSRDLALGYTF.

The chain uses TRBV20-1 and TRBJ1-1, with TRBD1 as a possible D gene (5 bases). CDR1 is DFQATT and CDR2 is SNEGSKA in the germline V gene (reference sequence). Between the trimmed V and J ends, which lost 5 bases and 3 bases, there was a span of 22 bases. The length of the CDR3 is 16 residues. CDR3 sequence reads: CSAGLLTYGDDTEAFF. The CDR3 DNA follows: TGCAGTGCTGGTCTGCTTACTTACGGGGACGACACTGAAGCTTTCTTT.

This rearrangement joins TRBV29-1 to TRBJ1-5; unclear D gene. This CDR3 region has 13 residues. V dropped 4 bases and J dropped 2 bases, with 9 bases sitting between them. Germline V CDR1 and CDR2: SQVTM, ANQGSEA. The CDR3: CSVVSGGNQPQHF. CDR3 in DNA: TGCAGCGTTGTCTCTGGTGGCAATCAGCCCCAGCATTTT.

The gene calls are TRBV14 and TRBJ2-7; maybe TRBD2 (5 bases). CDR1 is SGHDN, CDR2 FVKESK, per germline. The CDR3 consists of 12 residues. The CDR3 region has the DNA TGTGCCAGCAGCCGGCCAGAGGGCATACCCTCCGTC. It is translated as CASSRPEGIPSV.

The CDR3 here is CASSPPAGMETQYF. Written as DNA, the CDR3 is TGTGCCAGCAGCCCCCCGGCAGGGATGGAGACCCAGTACTTC. V usage is TRBV28 and J usage is TRBJ2-5; D is possibly TRBD1 (5 bases). The CDR3 is 14 amino acids. Germline values: CDR1 MDHEN, CDR2 SYDVKM. The V end was cut by 6 bases, the J end by 5 bases, with 16 bases between. The entire variable domain, with the rest obtained from reference TRBV28 and TRBJ2-5, is as follows: DVKVTQSSRYLVKRTGEKVFLECVQDMDHENMFWYRQDPGLGLRLIYFSYDVKMKEKGDIPEGYSVSREKKERFSLILESASTNQTSMYLCASSPPAGMETQYFGPGTRLLVL.

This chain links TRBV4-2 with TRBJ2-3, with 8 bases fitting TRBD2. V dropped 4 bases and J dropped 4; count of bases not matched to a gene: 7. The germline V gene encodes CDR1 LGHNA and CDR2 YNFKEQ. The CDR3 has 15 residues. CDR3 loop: CASSRTVAGSDTQYF. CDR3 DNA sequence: TGTGCCAGCAGCCGGACGGTAGCGGGATCAGATACGCAGTATTTT.

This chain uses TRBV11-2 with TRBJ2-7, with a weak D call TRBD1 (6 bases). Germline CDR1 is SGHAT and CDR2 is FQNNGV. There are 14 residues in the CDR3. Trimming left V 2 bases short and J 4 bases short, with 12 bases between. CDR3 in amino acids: CASSLTQGPYEQYV. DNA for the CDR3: TGTGCCAGCAGCTTAACACAGGGACCTTACGAGCAGTACGTC.

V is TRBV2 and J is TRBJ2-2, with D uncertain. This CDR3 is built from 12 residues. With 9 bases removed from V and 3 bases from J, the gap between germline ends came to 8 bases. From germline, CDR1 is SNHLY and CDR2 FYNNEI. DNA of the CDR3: TGTGCCAGTAGTACTGACACCGGGGAGCTGTTTTTT. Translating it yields CASSTDTGELFF. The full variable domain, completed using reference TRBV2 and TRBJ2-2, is EPEVTQTPSHQVTQMGQEVILRCVPISNHLYFYWYRQILGQKVEFLVSFYNNEISEKSEIFDDQFSVERPDGSNFTLKIRSTKLEDSAMYFCASSTDTGELFFGEGSRLTVL.

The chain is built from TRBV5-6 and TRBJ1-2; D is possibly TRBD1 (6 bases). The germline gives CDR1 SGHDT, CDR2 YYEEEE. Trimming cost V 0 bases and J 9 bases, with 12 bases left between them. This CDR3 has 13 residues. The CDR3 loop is CASSLAAGVRYTF. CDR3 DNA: TGTGCCAGCAGCTTGGCGGCAGGGGTACGCTACACCTTC. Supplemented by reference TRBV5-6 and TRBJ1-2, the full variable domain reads DAGVTQSPTHLIKTRGQQVTLRCSPKSGHDTVSWYQQALGQGPQFIFQYYEEEERQRGNFPDRFSGHQFPNYSSELNVNALLLGDSALYLCASSLAAGVRYTFGSGTRLTVV.

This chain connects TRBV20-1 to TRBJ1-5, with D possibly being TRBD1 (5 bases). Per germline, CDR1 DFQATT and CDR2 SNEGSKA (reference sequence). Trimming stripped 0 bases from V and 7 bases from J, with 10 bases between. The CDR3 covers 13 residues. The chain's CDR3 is CSARDRAGQPQHF. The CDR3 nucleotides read TGCAGTGCTAGAGACAGGGCGGGCCAGCCCCAGCATTTT.

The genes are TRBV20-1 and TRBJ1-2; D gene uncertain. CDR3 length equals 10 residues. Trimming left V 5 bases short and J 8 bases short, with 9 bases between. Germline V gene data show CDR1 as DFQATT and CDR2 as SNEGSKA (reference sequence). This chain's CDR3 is CSAGQPGYTF. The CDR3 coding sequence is TGCAGTGCTGGGCAGCCGGGCTACACCTTC.

CDR3 nucleotide sequence: TGTGCCAGCAGTTCTCCCGTCGGGGGATCCCATGGCTACACCTTC. It translates to CASSSPVGGSHGYTF. V and J are TRBV27 and TRBJ1-2, with a possible D match to TRBD1 (5 bases). Trimming took 4 bases from V and 6 from J, leaving 18 bases between them. This CDR3 contains 15 residues. CDR1 and CDR2 from the germline V gene are MNHEY and SMNVEV (reference sequence).

CDR3 nucleotides: TGTGCCAGCAGCTCCGATATGGGGCCCCAGCATTTT. Translating gives CASSSDMGPQHF. The genes are TRBV11-2 and TRBJ1-5; D gene uncertain. The CDR3 covers 12 residues. V was cut by 4 bases and J by 9 bases, with 10 bases left in between. Germline V CDR1 and CDR2: SGHAT, FQNNGV.

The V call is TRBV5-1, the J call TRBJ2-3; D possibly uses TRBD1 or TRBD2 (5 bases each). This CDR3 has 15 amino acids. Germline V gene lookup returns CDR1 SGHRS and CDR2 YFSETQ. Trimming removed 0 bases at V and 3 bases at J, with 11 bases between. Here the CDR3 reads CASSLAQGVTDTQYF. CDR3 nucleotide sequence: TGCGCCAGCAGCTTGGCGCAGGGAGTAACAGATACGCAGTATTTT.

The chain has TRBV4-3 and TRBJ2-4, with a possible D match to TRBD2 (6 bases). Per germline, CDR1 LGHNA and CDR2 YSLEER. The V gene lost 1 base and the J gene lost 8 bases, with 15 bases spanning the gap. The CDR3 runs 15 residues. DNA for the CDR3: TGCGCCAGCAGCCAAGGATACCGGGGGTGGGACATTCAGTACTTC. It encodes CASSQGYRGWDIQYF.

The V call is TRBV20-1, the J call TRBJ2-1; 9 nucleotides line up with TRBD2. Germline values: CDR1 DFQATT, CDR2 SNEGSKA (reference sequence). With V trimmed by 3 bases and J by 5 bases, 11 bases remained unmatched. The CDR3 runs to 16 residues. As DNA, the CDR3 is TGCAGTGCTAGTGATGGACTAGCGCGTTTGCACAATGAGCAGTTCTTC. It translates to CSASDGLARLHNEQFF.

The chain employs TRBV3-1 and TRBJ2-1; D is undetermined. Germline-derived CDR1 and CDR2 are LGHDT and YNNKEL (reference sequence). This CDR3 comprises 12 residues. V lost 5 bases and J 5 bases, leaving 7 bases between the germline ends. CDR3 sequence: CASSTPHNEQFF. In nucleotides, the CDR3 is TGTGCCAGCAGCACCCCACACAATGAGCAGTTCTTC.

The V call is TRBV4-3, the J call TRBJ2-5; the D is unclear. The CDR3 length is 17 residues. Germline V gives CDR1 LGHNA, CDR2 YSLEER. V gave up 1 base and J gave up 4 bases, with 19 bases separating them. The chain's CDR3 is CASSQVRDGRIGETQYF. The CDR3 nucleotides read TGCGCCAGCAGCCAAGTAAGGGATGGAAGGATTGGAGAGACCCAGTACTTC.

CDR3 sequence reads: CASSLDSGGYNEQFF. The CDR3 region has the DNA TGTGCCAGCAGCTTAGATAGCGGGGGGTACAATGAGCAGTTCTTC. The genes are TRBV5-4 and TRBJ2-1, with 10 bases aligning to TRBD2. The CDR3 totals 15 residues. CDR1 is SGHNT and CDR2 is YYREEE in the germline V gene (reference sequence). With V trimmed by 2 bases and J by 4 bases, 3 bases remained unmatched.

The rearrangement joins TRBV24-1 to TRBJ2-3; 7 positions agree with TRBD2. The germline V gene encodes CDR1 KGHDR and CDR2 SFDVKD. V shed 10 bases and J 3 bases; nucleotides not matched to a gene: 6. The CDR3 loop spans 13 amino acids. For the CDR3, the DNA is TGTGCCACTCAGCGCGGGGGAACAGATACGCAGTATTTT. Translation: CATQRGGTDTQYF.